A selection of T cell receptor beta chains follows, all from one sample in a study of cytomegalovirus exposure and HLA in healthy donors. Repertoires were generated with immunoSEQ multiplex PCR, while TCRdb's copy carries only in-frame clones and drops some. The sample contains 150,000 to 200,000 clones, 85% to 90% of which appear only once. Sequencing was performed on PBMCs. The receptors here all came from a woman in her late teens or twenties in good health and CMV-seronegative. Each CDR3 is given with its conserved first and last residue. The order of the fields is V gene, clone size, J gene, D gene, CDR3 protein, CDR3 DNA. D genes are given only for firm matches. Rows may omit the clone size; those that give it use once, few, many or a size class.

V: TRBV28; size: .; J: TRBJ2-7; D: TRBD2; CDR3: CASTLFGTSVYEQYF; DNA: TGTGCCAGCACTCTGTTCGGGACTAGCGTTTACGAGCAGTACTTC
V: TRBV7-9; size: .; J: TRBJ2-5; D: TRBD1; CDR3: CASSPGQGEQETQYF; DNA: TGTGCCAGCAGCCCAGGACAGGGAGAACAAGAGACCCAGTACTTC
V: TRBV13; size: .; J: TRBJ2-5; D: .; CDR3: CASSHLTAGETQYF; DNA: TGTGCCAGCAGTCACCTGACAGCCGGAGAGACCCAGTACTTC
V: TRBV5-5; size: .; J: TRBJ1-1; D: TRBD1; CDR3: CASSFGQGEAFF; DNA: TGTGCCAGCAGCTTCGGACAGGGGGAAGCTTTCTTT
V: TRBV6-1; size: few; J: TRBJ2-7; D: .; CDR3: CASSEEKGGAYEQYF; DNA: TGTGCCAGCAGTGAAGAAAAGGGGGGGGCCTACGAGCAGTACTTC
V: TRBV6-1; size: .; J: TRBJ1-2; D: TRBD1; CDR3: CASSGSDRVRYGYTF; DNA: TGTGCCAGCAGTGGGTCAGACAGGGTCCGATATGGCTACACCTTC
V: TRBV29-1; size: .; J: TRBJ1-2; D: .; CDR3: CSVESGYYGYTF; DNA: TGCAGCGTTGAGTCGGGGTACTATGGCTACACCTTC
V: TRBV2; size: .; J: TRBJ1-2; D: TRBD1; CDR3: CASSESSGGGYTF; DNA: TGTGCCAGCAGTGAGTCTTCAGGGGGGGGCTACACCTTC
V: TRBV11-2; size: once; J: TRBJ2-7; D: .; CDR3: CASSLGRFSYEQYF; DNA: TGTGCCAGCAGCTTAGGGAGGTTTTCCTACGAGCAGTACTTC
V: TRBV30; size: few; J: TRBJ1-1; D: .; CDR3: CAWRGLRNTEAFF; DNA: TGTGCCTGGAGGGGGCTACGGAACACTGAAGCTTTCTTT
V: TRBV6-5; size: .; J: TRBJ2-7; D: .; CDR3: CASSYSGSSYEQYF; DNA: TGTGCCAGCAGTTACTCGGGCAGCTCCTACGAGCAGTACTTC
V: TRBV2; size: .; J: TRBJ2-5; D: .; CDR3: CASSDNTKEPGTQYF; DNA: TGTGCCAGCAGTGACAATACCAAGGAACCGGGGACCCAGTACTTC
V: TRBV29-1; size: .; J: TRBJ1-1; D: .; CDR3: CSVSPVRNTEAFF; DNA: TGCAGCGTATCGCCGGTCCGGAACACTGAAGCTTTCTTT
V: TRBV5-1; size: .; J: TRBJ1-1; D: .; CDR3: CASSFGSQNTEAFF; DNA: TGCGCCAGCAGCTTTGGCAGTCAGAACACTGAAGCTTTCTTT
V: TRBV4-3; size: .; J: TRBJ2-1; D: TRBD2; CDR3: CASSPGLAATYNEQFF; DNA: TGCGCCAGCAGCCCGGGACTAGCGGCGACCTACAATGAGCAGTTCTTC
V: TRBV30; size: .; J: TRBJ2-1; D: TRBD2; CDR3: CAWSGSTSGWATYYNEQFF; DNA: TGTGCCTGGAGCGGGAGTACTAGCGGGTGGGCGACCTACTACAATGAGCAGTTCTTC
V: TRBV25-1; size: .; J: TRBJ2-7; D: .; CDR3: CASSDWSYEQYF; DNA: TGTGCCAGCAGTGACTGGAGCTACGAGCAGTACTTC
V: TRBV27; size: .; J: TRBJ2-7; D: TRBD1; CDR3: CASSLYGTAPSYEQYF; DNA: TGTGCCAGCAGTTTATATGGGACAGCCCCCTCCTACGAGCAGTACTTC
V: TRBV7-9; size: .; J: TRBJ1-1; D: .; CDR3: CASSLGGIGLRF; DNA: TGTGCCAGCAGCTTAGGTGGGATTGGACTCCGCTTT
V: TRBV5-1; size: .; J: TRBJ2-2; D: .; CDR3: CASSFRTNTGELFF; DNA: TGCGCCAGCAGCTTCAGAACAAACACCGGGGAGCTGTTTTTT
V: TRBV18; size: .; J: TRBJ2-2; D: TRBD1; CDR3: CASSPRTGGNGELFF; DNA: TGTGCCAGCTCACCAAGGACAGGGGGTAACGGGGAGCTGTTTTTT
V: TRBV9; size: .; J: TRBJ2-7; D: TRBD2; CDR3: CASSVSWEGEQYF; DNA: TGTGCCAGCAGCGTAAGCTGGGAGGGCGAGCAGTACTTC
V: TRBV5-6; size: .; J: TRBJ1-1; D: TRBD1; CDR3: CASSLGGGGSAFF; DNA: TGTGCCAGCAGCTTGGGAGGGGGCGGATCGGCTTTCTTT
V: TRBV28; size: .; J: TRBJ1-5; D: TRBD1; CDR3: CASSLMTGEGNQPQHF; DNA: TGTGCCAGCAGTCTAATGACAGGGGAGGGCAATCAGCCCCAGCATTTT
V: TRBV7-8; size: .; J: TRBJ2-7; D: TRBD1; CDR3: CASSLERTGGEQYF; DNA: TGTGCCAGCAGCTTAGAGCGGACAGGCGGCGAGCAGTACTTC
V: TRBV7-9; size: .; J: TRBJ1-2; D: .; CDR3: CASSLRGTAFYGYTF; DNA: TGTGCCAGCAGCTTAAGGGGTACTGCGTTCTATGGCTACACCTTC
V: TRBV7-6; size: .; J: TRBJ2-7; D: TRBD1; CDR3: CASSLGGQGPWEQYF; DNA: TGTGCCAGCAGCTTAGGGGGACAGGGTCCGTGGGAGCAGTACTTC
V: TRBV18; size: few; J: TRBJ1-1; D: .; CDR3: CASSPQGGDTEAFF; DNA: TGTGCCAGCTCGCCGCAGGGTGGCGACACTGAAGCTTTCTTT
V: TRBV7-9; size: .; J: TRBJ1-2; D: .; CDR3: CASSRESERGYTF; DNA: TGTGCCAGCAGCCGAGAAAGCGAACGGGGCTACACCTTC
V: TRBV5-1; size: .; J: TRBJ2-6; D: TRBD1; CDR3: CASSRSGTGHSGANVLTF; DNA: TGCGCCAGCAGCAGATCCGGGACAGGACACTCTGGGGCCAACGTCCTGACTTTC
V: TRBV5-1; size: .; J: TRBJ2-3; D: TRBD2; CDR3: CASVAGGSTDTQYF; DNA: TGCGCCAGCGTAGCGGGAGGAAGCACAGATACGCAGTATTTT
V: TRBV10-2; size: once; J: TRBJ2-2; D: .; CDR3: CASAGAEHGELFF; DNA: TGCGCCAGCGCTGGGGCCGAACACGGGGAGCTGTTTTTT
V: TRBV28; size: once; J: TRBJ2-2; D: TRBD2; CDR3: CASSPPGRDTGELFF; DNA: TGTGCCAGCAGCCCCCCAGGGAGGGACACCGGGGAGCTGTTTTTT
V: TRBV4-2; size: .; J: TRBJ2-3; D: TRBD2; CDR3: CASSRGLAGTTDTQYF; DNA: TGTGCCAGCAGCCGAGGACTAGCGGGAACGACAGATACGCAGTATTTT
V: TRBV7-2; size: .; J: TRBJ2-3; D: .; CDR3: CASSLNYADTQYF; DNA: TGTGCCAGCAGCTTAAACTACGCAGATACGCAGTATTTT
V: TRBV18; size: .; J: TRBJ1-6; D: TRBD1; CDR3: CASSPRQGGSRSYNSPLHF; DNA: TGTGCCAGCTCACCTCGACAGGGAGGCTCACGGTCCTATAATTCACCCCTCCACTTT
V: TRBV5-6; size: .; J: TRBJ2-1; D: .; CDR3: CASSPLGYEQFF; DNA: TGTGCCAGCAGCCCCCTGGGCTATGAGCAGTTCTTC
V: TRBV5-1; size: .; J: TRBJ2-5; D: .; CDR3: CASSYRTDQETQYF; DNA: TGCGCCAGCAGCTATAGGACAGACCAAGAGACCCAGTACTTC
V: TRBV30; size: .; J: TRBJ1-4; D: TRBD1; CDR3: CASRSRDRGRNEKLFF; DNA: TGTGCCTCCCGATCCCGGGACAGGGGGCGTAATGAAAAACTGTTTTTT
V: TRBV28; size: .; J: TRBJ2-6; D: TRBD2; CDR3: CASSLLAGAGANVLTF; DNA: TGTGCCAGCAGCCTCCTAGCGGGGGCCGGGGCCAACGTCCTGACTTTC
V: TRBV6-1; size: once; J: TRBJ2-1; D: .; CDR3: CASSDGRGPYNEQFF; DNA: TGTGCCAGCAGTGACGGGCGGGGGCCCTACAATGAGCAGTTCTTC
V: TRBV2; size: .; J: TRBJ2-7; D: .; CDR3: CASSEGLGRTYF; DNA: TGTGCCAGCAGTGAGGGGCTTGGGCGGACCTACTTC
V: TRBV7-2; size: .; J: TRBJ2-3; D: .; CDR3: CASSLGPGDTQYF; DNA: TGTGCCAGCAGCTTAGGGCCTGGAGATACGCAGTATTTT
V: TRBV5-6; size: .; J: TRBJ1-1; D: TRBD1; CDR3: CASSQGQGAEAFF; DNA: TGTGCCAGCAGCCAGGGACAGGGGGCTGAAGCTTTCTTT
V: TRBV18; size: .; J: TRBJ2-3; D: TRBD2; CDR3: CASSSGRSDTQYF; DNA: TGTGCCAGTTCTAGCGGGAGGTCAGATACGCAGTATTTT
V: TRBV27; size: .; J: TRBJ2-7; D: TRBD2; CDR3: CASSPGTSYYEQYF; DNA: TGTGCCAGCAGTCCCGGGACTAGCTACTACGAGCAGTACTTC
V: TRBV6-5; size: .; J: TRBJ1-4; D: .; CDR3: CATSLNRAGEKLFF; DNA: TGTGCCACCTCACTTAACAGGGCTGGTGAAAAACTGTTTTTT
V: TRBV2; size: once; J: TRBJ2-7; D: .; CDR3: CASSLIGYEQYF; DNA: TGTGCCAGCAGTTTAATCGGTTACGAGCAGTACTTC
V: TRBV28; size: few; J: TRBJ2-7; D: .; CDR3: CASSVGAGNDEQYF; DNA: TGTGCCAGCAGTGTTGGGGCGGGGAACGACGAGCAGTACTTC
V: TRBV11-2; size: few; J: TRBJ2-3; D: TRBD2; CDR3: CASSLGLAGITDTQYF; DNA: TGTGCCAGCAGCTTAGGCCTAGCGGGGATCACAGATACGCAGTATTTT
V: TRBV5-6; size: .; J: TRBJ2-1; D: .; CDR3: CASSAGTDYNEQFF; DNA: TGTGCCAGCAGCGCGGGGACAGATTACAATGAGCAGTTCTTC